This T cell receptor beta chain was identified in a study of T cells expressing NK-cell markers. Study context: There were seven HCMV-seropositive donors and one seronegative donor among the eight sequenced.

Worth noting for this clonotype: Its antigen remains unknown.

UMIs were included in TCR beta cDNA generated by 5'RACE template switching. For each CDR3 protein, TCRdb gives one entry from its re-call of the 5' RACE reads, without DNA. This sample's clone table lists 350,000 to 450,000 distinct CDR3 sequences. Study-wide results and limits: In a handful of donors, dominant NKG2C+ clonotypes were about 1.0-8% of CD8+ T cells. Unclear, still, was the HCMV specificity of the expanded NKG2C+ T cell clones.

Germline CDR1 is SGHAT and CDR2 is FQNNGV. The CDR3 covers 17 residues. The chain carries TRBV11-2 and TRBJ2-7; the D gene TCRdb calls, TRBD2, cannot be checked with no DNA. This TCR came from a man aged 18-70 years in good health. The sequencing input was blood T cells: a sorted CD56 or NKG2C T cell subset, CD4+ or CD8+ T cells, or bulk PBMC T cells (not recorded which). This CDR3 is CASSLDRVAGDSYEQYF.